The source of this T cell receptor beta chain is a study of T cells in Graves' hyperthyroidism and ophthalmopathy. Germline CDR1 is ENHRY and CDR2 is SYGVKD. The CDR3 spans 15 residues. Trimming cost V 6 bases and J 12 bases; bases outside gene matches: 14. Researchers took RNA transcripts and amplified the TCR beta CDR3 regions from them. HTBI primers were used for first-round RT-PCR of the TCR CDR3. TCRdb itself ran the multiplex PCR reads through MiXCR, one entry per CDR3 protein. This table holds 660,000 or so distinct CDR3 sequences, nearly 45% found once. The sequencing sample was made of peripheral blood or thyroid tissue (not recorded which). The receptor comes from an adult man with Graves' disease, either hyperthyroidism or ophthalmopathy (not recorded which). The chain recombines TRBV10-3 with TRBJ1-4, with 9 bases identical to TRBD1. The CDR3 sequence is CAIRRTGVVGGELFF. The CDR3 nucleotides are TGTGCCATCAGGCGGACAGGGGTAGTTGGCGGTGAACTGTTTTTT.